A single TCR beta chain is shown here with its context. A few counts support this clonotype. The target of this receptor is not known. Qualities for individual bases were not recorded, and no much larger clone is one base off. TCR beta repertoires were profiled from peripheral blood of roughly 13 young patients with multiple sclerosis to demonstrate the VDJtools post-analysis software. The multiple sclerosis patients were children and adolescents ranging in age from about 6 to 17 years. The sample is drawn from a study of post-analysis software for immune sequencing data (dated by TCRdb to 2013 to 2016). Describing the broader study: Recorded disease courses included relapsing-remitting, secondary progressive and progressive-relapsing multiple sclerosis, with some patients lacking subtype annotation. The patient repertoires were set against approximately 10 previously published healthy control repertoires from donors whose ages ranged from roughly 6 to 25 years. A subset of samples was prepared in parallel using single-end sample barcoding, then pooled and co-amplified after Illumina adapter ligation. Study-wide conclusions, independent of this receptor: Direct clustering with F measure showed strong co-clustering of samples prepared in the same batch, prompting a batch-effect correction. Significantly higher frequencies in patients than in controls were found for roughly 5 TRBV segments, including TRBV5-6, TRBV5-1 and TRBV20-1. The control group was slightly older than the multiple sclerosis patient group. Significantly lower normalized Chao1 diversity was found in multiple sclerosis patients than in controls, suggesting substantial peripheral T-cell clonal expansion.

The library was prepared using PCR. The run used an Illumina HiSeq 2500. To reduce PCR and sequencing biases, unique molecular identifiers were incorporated into the TCR beta cDNA libraries. Per 1 to 10 million input T cells, some 500,000 cDNA molecules were obtained, such that each molecule approximated one T cell. The patient libraries were prepared and sequenced using the same protocol as the earlier healthy control dataset. Samples belonging to the same batch were prepared together, multiplexed and sequenced on a shared HiSeq lane. The study's own analysis went as follows. Raw barcoded reads were processed with MIGEC, and single-read molecular identifier groups were discarded before consensus assembly and CDR3 extraction. Clonotype tables were post-analysed with VDJtools, and diversity was normalized by down-sampling all datasets to the smallest sample size. In repertoire overlap clustering, CDR3 amino acid sequences, but not nucleotide sequences, were matched to correct batch-related cross-sample contamination. The raw public data were reprocessed by TCRdb itself: fastp quality trimming at Q25, MiXCR clonotype calling, in-frame beta chains only. For every CDR3 protein sequence, its rows merge into one entry that carries the most common genes and DNA. The V and J calls, along with clone size, are taken from TCRdb and not from the paper's own processing. In all, the sample holds roughly 700,000 distinct CDR3 sequences, and around 27% of those were seen once. The ten largest clones take up more than 0.45% of the sample.

For CDR1 and CDR2, the germline V gene lists MNHNS and SASEGT. The trim is 5 bases for V and 8 bases for J, with a gap of 18 bases between the germline ends. Measured from the cysteine to the phenylalanine, the CDR3 is 14 residues long. Of all the DNA, just the CDR3 is kept, 42 bases in frame from base 1. The receptor was isolated from a girl aged 5-17 years with multiple sclerosis. The sample taken for sequencing was blood. Here the chain combines TRBV6-1 and TRBJ1-1, with TRBD1 tentatively as D gene (6 bases match). Here the CDR3 is given as CASSTGMFTPEAFF. The DNA is TGTGCCAGCAGTACAGGGATGTTCACCCCCGAAGCTTTCTTT.